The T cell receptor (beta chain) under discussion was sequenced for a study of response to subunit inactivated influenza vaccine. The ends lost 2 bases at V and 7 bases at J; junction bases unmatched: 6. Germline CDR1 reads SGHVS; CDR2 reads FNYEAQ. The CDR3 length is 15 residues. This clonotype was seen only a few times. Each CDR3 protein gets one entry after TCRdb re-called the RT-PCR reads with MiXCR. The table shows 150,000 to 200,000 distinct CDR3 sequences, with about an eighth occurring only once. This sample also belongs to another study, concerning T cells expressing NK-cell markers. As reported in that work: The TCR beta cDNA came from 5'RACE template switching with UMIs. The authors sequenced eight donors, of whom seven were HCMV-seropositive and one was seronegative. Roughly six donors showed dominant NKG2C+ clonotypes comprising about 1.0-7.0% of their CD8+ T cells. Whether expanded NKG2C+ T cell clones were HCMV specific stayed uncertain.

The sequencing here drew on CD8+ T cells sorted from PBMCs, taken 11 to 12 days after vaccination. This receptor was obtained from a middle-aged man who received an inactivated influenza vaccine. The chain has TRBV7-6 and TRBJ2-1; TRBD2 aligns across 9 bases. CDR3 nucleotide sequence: TGTGCCAGCAGCTTACTAGCGGGAACGGGGAATGAGCAGTTCTTC. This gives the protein CASSLLAGTGNEQFF.